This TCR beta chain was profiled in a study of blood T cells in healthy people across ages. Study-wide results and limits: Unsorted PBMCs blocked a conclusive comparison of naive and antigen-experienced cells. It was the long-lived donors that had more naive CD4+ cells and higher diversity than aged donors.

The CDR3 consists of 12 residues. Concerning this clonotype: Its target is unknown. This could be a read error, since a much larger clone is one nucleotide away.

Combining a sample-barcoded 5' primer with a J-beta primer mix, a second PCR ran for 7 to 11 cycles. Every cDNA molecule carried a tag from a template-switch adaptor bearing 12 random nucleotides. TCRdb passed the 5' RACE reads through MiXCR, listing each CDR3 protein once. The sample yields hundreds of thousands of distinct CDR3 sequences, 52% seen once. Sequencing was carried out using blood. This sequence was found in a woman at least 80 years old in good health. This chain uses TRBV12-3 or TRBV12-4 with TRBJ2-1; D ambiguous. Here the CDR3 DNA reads TGTGTCAGCAGTTGGGAAGGGAATGAGCAGTTCTTC. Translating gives CVSSWEGNEQFF.